The 14 T cell receptor beta chains presented below share a single source sample, sequenced in a study. TCRdb recomputed calls from the RT-PCR reads with MiXCR, one row per CDR3 protein. The sample shows about 680,000 distinct CDR3 sequences, 12% to 15% of them seen only once. Sequences were obtained from memory CD4+ T cells from blood. The receptors were gathered from a female donor in good health, serving as a healthy control.

This clonotype is classed as medium-sized. V gene TRBV7-2 combines with J gene TRBJ2-5; unclear D gene. CDR3 length equals 12 residues. V was shortened by 5 bases and J by 2 bases, with 6 bases between the two germline ends. CDR1 is SGHTA, CDR2 FQGNSA, per germline. The chain's CDR3 is CASSPGQETQYF. The CDR3 nucleotides are TGTGCCAGCAGCCCCGGGCAAGAGACCCAGTACTTC.

This CDR3 is CASSARGQGEAFF. The DNA of the CDR3 is TGTGCCAGCAGCGCTAGGGGACAGGGTGAGGCTTTCTTT. The chain links TRBV12-3 or TRBV12-4 to TRBJ1-1, with 9 bases aligning to TRBD1. V lost 6 bases and J lost 11; bases outside the gene matches: 10. The CDR3 extends over 13 amino acids.

At least ten counts were recorded for this clonotype. A read error is possible here, since a much larger clone lies one base away. The CDR3 loop reads CASSFMNTEAFF. CDR3 sequence (DNA): TGTGCCAGCAGTTTCATGAACACTGAAGCTTTCTTT. V gene TRBV12-3 or TRBV12-4 combines with J gene TRBJ1-1; D is uncertain. The V gene lost 3 bases and the J gene lost 0 bases, with 2 bases spanning the gap. This CDR3 is built from 12 residues.

The chain recombines TRBV6-6 with TRBJ2-1, with 9 bases identical to TRBD1. This CDR3 contains 14 residues. V lost 5 bases to trimming and J lost 6 bases; unmatched junction nucleotides: 5. CDR1 is MNHNY, CDR2 SVGAGI, per germline (reference sequence). CDR3 nucleotides: TGTGCCAGCAGTCCTCCGGGACAGGGCAATGAGCAGTTCTTC. Translating it yields CASSPPGQGNEQFF.

J is TRBJ1-2 and V is TRBV7-2; tentatively, D is TRBD1 (5 bases). CDR1 and CDR2 from the germline V gene are SGHTA and FQGNSA. The CDR3 extends over 14 amino acids. Trimming stripped 2 bases from V and 4 bases from J, with 11 bases between. CDR3 sequence (DNA): TGTGCCAGCAGCTTACTGGGGGTGAGCTATGGCTACACCTTC. It codes for CASSLLGVSYGYTF.

The sample holds many counts of this clonotype. The genes are TRBV20-1 and TRBJ2-3; D may be TRBD2 (5 bases). The CDR3 sequence is 16 residues long. The V gene's germline CDR1 is DFQATT and CDR2 SNEGSKA (reference sequence). Trimming removed 3 bases at V and 0 bases at J, with 16 bases between. The CDR3: CSARRPLASSTDTQYF. The CDR3 region has the DNA TGCAGTGCTAGGAGACCTTTAGCGTCTAGCACAGATACGCAGTATTTT.

This clonotype was recorded at least ten times. V and J are TRBV6-5 and TRBJ2-1; D not certain. Looked up from germline, CDR1 is MNHEY and CDR2 is SVGAGI. There are 15 residues in the CDR3. Trimming pared 6 bases from V and 5 bases from J, leaving 17 bases between. In DNA form, the CDR3 reads TGTGCCAGCAGCCCTATAATGACACCCCACAATGAGCAGTTCTTC. It encodes CASSPIMTPHNEQFF.

V usage is TRBV12-3 or TRBV12-4 and J usage is TRBJ2-7, with 14 nucleotides matching TRBD2. V shed 6 bases, J shed 3 bases, and the junction held 10 bases outside the gene matches. The CDR3 totals 17 residues. The CDR3 DNA reads as TGTGCCAGCAGCAGGGGGACTAGCGGGAGTTCGGGCTACGAGCAGTACTTC. Protein: CASSRGTSGSSGYEQYF.

This clonotype has a handful of counts. The J gene is TRBJ1-4, the V gene TRBV20-1; D gene unclear. V lost 0 bases and J 6 bases, leaving 8 bases between the germline ends. CDR3 length: 13 amino acids. CDR1 is DFQATT, CDR2 SNEGSKA, per germline (reference sequence). The CDR3 DNA follows: TGCAGTGCTAGAGATCTGCAAGATGAAAAACTGTTTTTT. Protein sequence: CSARDLQDEKLFF.

This clonotype came up a few times. This chain uses TRBV6-2 or TRBV6-3 with TRBJ2-3; D not certain. Germline V gene sequence: CDR1 MNHEY, CDR2 SVGEGT. The CDR3 runs 16 residues. Trimming removed 2 bases from V and 0 bases from J, with 12 bases in between. The CDR3 DNA is TGTGCCAGCAGTTACGCGGCTAGTAGGAGCACAGATACGCAGTATTTT. Protein product: CASSYAASRSTDTQYF.

The sample holds many counts of this clonotype. The V call is TRBV4-3, the J call TRBJ1-4; a weak D match, TRBD1 (5 bases). The CDR3 contains 14 residues. The germline CDR1 and CDR2 sequences are LGHNA and YSLEER. Trimming took 5 bases from V and 8 from J, leaving 15 bases between them. The CDR3 region is CASSSRGLGEKLFF. The CDR3 nucleotides are TGCGCCAGCAGCTCCCGGGGCCTAGGGGAAAAACTGTTTTTT.

A note on this clonotype: This clone may be a read error of a much larger clone one base away. This chain uses TRBV6-5 with TRBJ1-2; D is uncertain. CDR1 is MNHEY, CDR2 SVGAGI, per germline. V lost 0 bases and J 5 bases, leaving 7 bases between the germline ends. The CDR3 runs to 13 residues. CDR3: CASSYSRSYGYTF. CDR3 nucleotides: TGTGCCAGCAGTTACTCGAGATCTTATGGCTACACCTTC.

This clonotype was seen more than once but under ten times. V usage is TRBV7-2 and J usage is TRBJ2-3; tentatively, D is TRBD1 (5 bases). With 2 bases removed from V and 5 bases from J, the gap between germline ends came to 17 bases. CDR3 size: 16 residues. The germline gives CDR1 SGHTA, CDR2 FQGNSA. CDR3 bases: TGTGCCAGCAGCTTAAACTGGCTAGGGGTGGTAGATACGCAGTATTTT. Translated, it gives CASSLNWLGVVDTQYF. The whole variable domain, remainder taken from reference TRBV7-2 and TRBJ2-3, is GAGVSQSPSNKVTEKGKDVELRCDPISGHTALYWYRQSLGQGLEFLIYFQGNSAPDKSGLPSDRFSAERTGGSVSTLTIQRTQQEDSAVYLCASSLNWLGVVDTQYFGPGTRLTVL.

This clonotype has a handful of counts. This chain uses TRBV6-5 with TRBJ2-3; D is possibly TRBD1 (5 bases). The CDR3 extends over 15 amino acids. V was shortened by 2 bases and J by 1 base, with 10 bases between the two germline ends. Per germline, CDR1 MNHEY and CDR2 SVGAGI. CDR3 DNA sequence: TGTGCCAGCAGTTACGCAGGGAAGGGCACAGATACGCAGTATTTT. It specifies CASSYAGKGTDTQYF.